This entry concerns a single TCR beta chain. The antigen it recognizes is unknown. No base quality values were provided; no much bigger clone lies one nucleotide off. This record belongs to a study of T cells in Graves' hyperthyroidism and ophthalmopathy (dated by TCRdb to between 2019 and 2020). Background on the whole study: Peripheral blood samples were taken at initial diagnosis, before any treatment was given. The paper describes TCR Vbeta CDR3 sequencing of 140 or so peripheral blood samples, made up of about 41 ophthalmopathy patients, over 70 hyperthyroidism patients and 17 progressor patients. The study also compared thyroid tissue and blood T-cell repertoires from more than 5 Graves' hyperthyroidism patients. An independent validation cohort of 18 to 20 hyperthyroidism patients and about 15 patients who later progressed to ophthalmopathy tested prospective prediction of ophthalmopathy. To identify distinguishing TCR V-J signatures, a discovery cohort of 90 to 100 patients was used, comprising 43 with Graves' ophthalmopathy and 57 with stable Graves' hyperthyroidism. The 95 to 100 discovery patients were randomly split 7:3 into training and test sets. After sampling, hyperthyroidism patients received methimazole starting at 30 mg daily, and ophthalmopathy patients received high-dose intravenous methylprednisolone. What the study reported, not specific to this receptor: No statistical method was used to set the sample size in advance, and investigators knew the group allocation. A 13 V-J signature model separated ophthalmopathy from stable hyperthyroidism, with approximately 87% sensitivity and about 81% specificity in cross-validation and 80%/75% in testing. During validation, the model predicted progression to ophthalmopathy a median of approximately 7 months ahead of onset, with roughly 65% sensitivity and under 85% specificity. Most expanded thyroid clonotypes (frequency above 0.001) were also found in blood, which suggests that blood repertoires may mirror thyroid immune responses.

Ophthalmopathy patients had moderately to severely active disease, with a Clinical Activity Score of 3 or more, a NOSPECS grade of 4 or more, and a disease duration of less than 3 months. Patients with uncontrolled infections, other autoimmune diseases, pregnancy or lactation were excluded. Diagnoses relied on clinical symptoms, serum thyroxine and TRAb, thyroid ultrasound and orbital computed tomography. PBMCs were separated from roughly 10 ml of fresh peripheral blood using Ficoll-Paque density gradient centrifugation. Trizol reagent was used to extract total RNA, and RNA quality was then checked on an Agilent 2100 Bioanalyzer. The TCR beta CDR3 regions were amplified from RNA transcripts. A first-round RT-PCR of the TCR CDR3 used the HTBI primer set with the Qiagen OneStep RT-PCR kit. A second multiplex PCR round built the libraries, followed by size selection and purification. Paired-end sequencing of the libraries was performed with 100 bp reads on an Illumina HiSeq2000. The paper's processing steps were these. Raw data were processed with SOAPnuke, discarding reads with adapters, uncalled bases, mean Phred below 15, or no exact constant-primer or identifier match. COPE v1.2.5 was used to merge high-quality paired reads, and clonotypes were defined as unique nucleotide sequences. Clonotypes were aligned to IMGT TRBV, TRBD and TRBJ reference segments using MiTCR v1.1. Analysis was restricted to V-J combinations with a frequency above 0.0001, which covered approximately 99% of repertoires. A TCS score was defined as the ratio of F50 (clonal expansion) to E x V (chaos), with BLOSUM62-based TCRdist applied between CDR3 peptides within each V-J. Welch's t-statistics and random forest reduced 500 to 650 V-J features to 13, which were used in a naive Bayes classifier (R e1071). TCRdb took the public reads, trimmed them with fastp at Q25, ran MiXCR for clone calling and kept in-frame beta chains. One record per CDR3 amino acid sequence lists the most common genes and DNA. These V and J calls are TCRdb output, not the study's own analysis. This sample gives approximately 380,000 distinct CDR3 sequences in total; less than 20% of them show up just once. The ten top clones hold around two fifths of the sample.

The CDR3, from cysteine to phenylalanine, totals 15 residues. Of all the DNA, just the CDR3 is kept, 45 bases in frame from base 1. The trim is 1 base for V and 1 base for J, with a gap of 10 bases between the germline ends. CDR1 MGHRA and CDR2 YSYEKL were looked up in the germline V gene. This chain is built from TRBV4-1 and TRBJ2-5, with an unclear D gene assignment. The TCR comes from a man younger than 35 with Graves' ophthalmopathy. Sequences were obtained from blood. The DNA sequence reads TGCGCCAGCAGCCAAGTTCTAGGAAGCCAAGAGACCCAGTACTTC. Its protein reads: CASSQVLGSQETQYF.